This paragraph reports one TCR beta chain. The antigen remains undetermined. Germline V gives CDR1 KGHDR, CDR2 SFDVKD. V was trimmed by 5 bases and J by 1 base, leaving 9 bases between them. CDR3 length: 14 residues. This specimen belongs to a study of identical twins. With template switching, a universal primer site was added, and the cDNA carried unique molecular identifiers. TCRdb passed the 5' RACE reads through MiXCR, listing each CDR3 protein once. The sample shows about 890,000 distinct CDR3 sequences, roughly 12% of them seen only once. Study results and caveats: Beta out-of-frame twin sharing showed a weaker excess.

The same data also contributed to another study, on yellow fever vaccine responses in identical twins.

The genes are TRBV24-1 and TRBJ2-3; D gene ambiguous. This receptor was obtained from a woman aged 18-29 years in good health. The sample was PBMCs. CDR3 nucleotides: TGTGCCACCAGTGCGGCGGAGCGCACAGATACGCAGTATTTT. It translates to CATSAAERTDTQYF.